A single sample gave rise to the 4 T cell receptor beta chains below, sequenced in a study of PD-L1 blockade in urothelial cancer (dated 2017 in TCRdb). Library generation was performed with the immunoSEQ multiplex PCR assay. The clones in this table, taken by TCRdb from immuneACCESS, are in-frame only. Not every clone is retained; where verified, under half of the shortfall comes from an unresolved V gene, and the cause of the rest is unknown. This sample comprises 53,000 or so clones, approximately 90% of them detected only once. Under 2.5% of the sample is held by the ten biggest clonotypes. Reading the label with the study, this specimen's time point is: peripheral blood 6 weeks after treatment start. The source material was PBMCs, sampled around atezolizumab (anti-PD-L1) treatment. These receptors all stem from a man aged 55 to 70 with urothelial cancer.

The gene calls are TRBV5-3 and TRBJ2-2, with 7 bases aligning to TRBD1. TRBV5-3 is recorded as an ORF, its role being uncertain. The CDR3 runs to 15 residues. Trimming at V came to 1 base and at J to 5 bases, leaving 5 bases not matched to a gene. The CDR3 sequence is CARSLPQTGTGELFF. The DNA of the CDR3 is TGTGCCAGAAGCTTGCCTCAGACAGGGACCGGGGAGCTGTTTTTT.

The chain combines TRBV5-1 with TRBJ1-2; the match to TRBD1 covers 8 bases. This CDR3 region has 15 residues. The junction had 13 bases not matched to a gene; V was cut back by 4 bases and J by 8 bases. Germline CDR1 is SGHRS and CDR2 is YFSETQ. CDR3 in DNA: TGCGCCAGCAGCCCTGTCGGGTCAGGGGGCACGGGCTACACCTTC. This translates into CASSPVGSGGTGYTF.

This chain uses TRBV28 with TRBJ1-2; tentative D call: TRBD1 (6 bases). The CDR3 is 15 amino acids. Trimming removed 2 bases from V and 3 bases from J, with 13 bases in between. Germline CDR1 and CDR2: MDHEN and SYDVKM. The CDR3 here is CASSLGGQRYYGYTF. In nucleotides, the CDR3 is TGTGCCAGCAGTTTAGGTGGACAGAGATACTATGGCTACACCTTC.

The chain recombines TRBV5-1 with TRBJ2-7, with TRBD1 identical over 7 bases. V shed 7 bases, J shed 4 bases, and the junction held 14 bases outside the gene matches. The germline V gene has CDR1 SGHRS and CDR2 YFSETQ. CDR3 length: 15 residues. CDR3 coding DNA: TGCGCCAGCGGAGCTGCAGACAGGGAAAAGTACGAGCAGTACTTC. It translates to CASGAADREKYEQYF.